This TCR beta chain was sequenced for a study of blood T cells in healthy people across ages. Study results and limitations: Changes seen in expanded clonotypes were possibly confounded by donor CMV status left unknown.

Using a J-beta primer mix together with a sample-barcoded 5' primer, a second PCR was run for about 7 to 12 cycles. One entry per CDR3 protein results from TCRdb running MiXCR on the 5' RACE reads. The sample lists approximately 1,700,000 distinct CDR3 sequences, about 39% occurring once. Extracted total RNA amounted to at least 5.5 micrograms for each sample. Remarks on this clonotype: Antigen: not known.

The germline V gene encodes CDR1 MDHEN and CDR2 SYDVKM. The CDR3 is made up of 15 amino acids. Trimming cost V 5 bases and J 7 bases; bases outside gene matches: 9. This TCR was sampled from a human donor in good health. This chain links TRBV28 with TRBJ1-5, with TRBD1 matching 9 bases. Sequencing was performed on blood. This CDR3 is CASSPSGQGTQPQHF. The DNA for the CDR3 is TGTGCCAGCAGTCCCTCGGGACAGGGTACCCAGCCCCAGCATTTT.